This T cell receptor (beta chain) was documented in a study of STAT3 mutations in large granular lymphocyte leukemia. Study outcomes and limitations: In 6 of 18 patients, new TCR clonotypes emerged after therapy. Every T-LGLL patient had at least one immunodominant TCRbeta clonotype. Persisting codominant clonotypes may have hidden a small pathogenic clone.

This clone turned up a few times. Its matching antigen is unknown. TCRbeta libraries averaged about 40,773 productive templates per sample. Some clones are missing from TCRdb's copy, which holds only in-frame ones; the method was immunoSEQ multiplex PCR. The data show 9,500 to 15,000 clones, more than 75% seen once. Sequencing input: peripheral blood mononuclear cells. This TCR derives from a man aged 60-69 years with T-cell large granular lymphocyte leukemia. Some clones in this sample may be carry-over from other donors' samples.

The CDR3 here is CASSVGGGLYEQYF. CDR3 DNA sequence: TGTGCCAGCAGCGTCGGCGGGGGACTCTACGAGCAGTACTTC. J is TRBJ2-7 and V is TRBV9; 7 nucleotides align to TRBD2. V lost 2 bases to trimming and J lost 3 bases; unmatched junction nucleotides: 5. CDR1 is SGDLS and CDR2 is YYNGEE in the germline V gene. This CDR3 is built from 14 residues. The full variable domain, rest sourced from reference TRBV9 and TRBJ2-7, is DSGVTQTPKHLITATGQRVTLRCSPRSGDLSVYWYQQSLDQGLQFLIQYYNGEERAKGNILERFSAQQFPDLHSELNLSSLELGDSALYFCASSVGGGLYEQYFGPGTRLTVT.